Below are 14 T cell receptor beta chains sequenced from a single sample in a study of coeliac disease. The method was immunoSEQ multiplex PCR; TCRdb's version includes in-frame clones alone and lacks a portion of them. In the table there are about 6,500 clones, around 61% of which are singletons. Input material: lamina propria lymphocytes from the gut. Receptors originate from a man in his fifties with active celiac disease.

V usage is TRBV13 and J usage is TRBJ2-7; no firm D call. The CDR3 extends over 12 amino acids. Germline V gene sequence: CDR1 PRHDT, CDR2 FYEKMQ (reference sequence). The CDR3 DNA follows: TGTGCCAGCAGCCGAGCCCCCTACGAGCAATACGTC. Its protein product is CASSRAPYEQYV.

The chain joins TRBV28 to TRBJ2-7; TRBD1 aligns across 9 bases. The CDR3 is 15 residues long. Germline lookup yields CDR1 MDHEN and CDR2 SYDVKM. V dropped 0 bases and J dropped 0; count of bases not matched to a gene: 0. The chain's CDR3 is CASSLWGQGSYEQYF. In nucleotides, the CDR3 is TGTGCCAGCAGTTTATGGGGACAGGGCTCCTACGAGCAGTACTTC.

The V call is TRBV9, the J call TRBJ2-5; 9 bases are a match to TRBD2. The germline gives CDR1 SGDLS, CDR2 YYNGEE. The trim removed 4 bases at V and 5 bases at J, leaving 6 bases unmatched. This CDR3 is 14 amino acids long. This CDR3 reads CASSTPTSGETQYF. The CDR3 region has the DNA TGTGCCAGCAGCACCCCAACTAGCGGGGAGACCCAGTACTTC.

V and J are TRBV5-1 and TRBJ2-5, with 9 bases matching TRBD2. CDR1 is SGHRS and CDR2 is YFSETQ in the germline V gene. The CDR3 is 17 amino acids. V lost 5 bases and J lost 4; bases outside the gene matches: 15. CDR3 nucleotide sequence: TGCGCCAGCAGTCATGGTAGCGGGGGATCGTCCGGAGAGACCCAGTACTTC. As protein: CASSHGSGGSSGETQYF.

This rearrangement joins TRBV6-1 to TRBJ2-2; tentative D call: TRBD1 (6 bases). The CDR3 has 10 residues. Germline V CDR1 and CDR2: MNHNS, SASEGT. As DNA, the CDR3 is TGTGCAGGGGGAACCGGGGAGCTGTTTTTT. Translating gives CAGGTGELFF.

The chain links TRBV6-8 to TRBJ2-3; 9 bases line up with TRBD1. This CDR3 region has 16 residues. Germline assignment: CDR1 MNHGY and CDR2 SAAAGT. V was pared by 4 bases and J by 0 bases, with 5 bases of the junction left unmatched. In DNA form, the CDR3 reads TGTGCCAGCAGTTGGCGGGACAGGGTTAGCACAGATACGCAGTATTTT. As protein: CASSWRDRVSTDTQYF.

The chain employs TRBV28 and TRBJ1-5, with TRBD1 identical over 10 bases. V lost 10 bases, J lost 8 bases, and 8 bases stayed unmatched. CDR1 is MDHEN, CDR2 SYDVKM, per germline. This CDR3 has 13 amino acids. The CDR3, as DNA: TGTGCCACCGAGGGGGACAGGGGAGAGCCCCAGCATTTT. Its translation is CATEGDRGEPQHF.

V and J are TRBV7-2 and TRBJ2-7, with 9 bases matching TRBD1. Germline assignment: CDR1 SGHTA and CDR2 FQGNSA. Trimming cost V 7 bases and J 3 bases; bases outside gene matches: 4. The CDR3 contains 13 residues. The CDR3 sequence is CASTRQGGYEQYF. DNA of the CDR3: TGTGCCAGCACTCGACAGGGGGGCTACGAGCAGTACTTC.

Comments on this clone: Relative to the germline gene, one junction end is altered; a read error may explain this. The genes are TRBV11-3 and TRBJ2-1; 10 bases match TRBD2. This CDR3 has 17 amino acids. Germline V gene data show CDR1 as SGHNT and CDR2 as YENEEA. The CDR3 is CASNLDPSGRFSNEQFF. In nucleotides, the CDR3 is TGTGCCAGCAACTTAGACCCTAGCGGGAGATTCAGCAATGAGCAGTTCTTC.

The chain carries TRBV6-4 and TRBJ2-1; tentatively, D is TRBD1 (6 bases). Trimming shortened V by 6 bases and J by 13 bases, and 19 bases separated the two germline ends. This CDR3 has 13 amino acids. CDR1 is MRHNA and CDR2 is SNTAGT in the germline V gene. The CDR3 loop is CASSAGIQGKQFF. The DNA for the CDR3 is TGTGCCAGCAGCGCCGGAATACAGGGCAAACAGTTCTTC.

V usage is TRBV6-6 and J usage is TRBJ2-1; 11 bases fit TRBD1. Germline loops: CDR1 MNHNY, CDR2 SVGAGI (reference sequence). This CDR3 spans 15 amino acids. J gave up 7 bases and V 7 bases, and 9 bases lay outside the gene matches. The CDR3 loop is CASNLGQGAKNEQFF. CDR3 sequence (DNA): TGTGCCAGCAACCTTGGACAGGGGGCTAAGAATGAGCAGTTCTTC.

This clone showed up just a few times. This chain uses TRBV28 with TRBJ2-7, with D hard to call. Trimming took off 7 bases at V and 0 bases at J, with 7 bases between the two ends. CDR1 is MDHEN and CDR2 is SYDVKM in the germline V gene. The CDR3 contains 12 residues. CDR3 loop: CASTRVSYEQYF. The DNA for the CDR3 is TGTGCCAGCACCCGAGTCTCCTACGAGCAGTACTTC.

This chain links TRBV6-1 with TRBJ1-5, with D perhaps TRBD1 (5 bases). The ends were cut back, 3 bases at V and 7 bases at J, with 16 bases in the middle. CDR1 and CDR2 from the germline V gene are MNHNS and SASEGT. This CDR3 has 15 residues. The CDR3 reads CASSDDGAGNQPQHF. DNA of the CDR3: TGTGCCAGCAGTGATGATGGGGCTGGGAACCAGCCCCAGCATTTT.

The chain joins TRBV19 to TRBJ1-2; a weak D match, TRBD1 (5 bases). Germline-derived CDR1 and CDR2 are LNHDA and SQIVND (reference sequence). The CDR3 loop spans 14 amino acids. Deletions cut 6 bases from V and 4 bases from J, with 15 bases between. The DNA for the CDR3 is TGTGCCAGTAGCCCGGGGGGGAAAGGCTATGGCTACACCTTC. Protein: CASSPGGKGYGYTF.